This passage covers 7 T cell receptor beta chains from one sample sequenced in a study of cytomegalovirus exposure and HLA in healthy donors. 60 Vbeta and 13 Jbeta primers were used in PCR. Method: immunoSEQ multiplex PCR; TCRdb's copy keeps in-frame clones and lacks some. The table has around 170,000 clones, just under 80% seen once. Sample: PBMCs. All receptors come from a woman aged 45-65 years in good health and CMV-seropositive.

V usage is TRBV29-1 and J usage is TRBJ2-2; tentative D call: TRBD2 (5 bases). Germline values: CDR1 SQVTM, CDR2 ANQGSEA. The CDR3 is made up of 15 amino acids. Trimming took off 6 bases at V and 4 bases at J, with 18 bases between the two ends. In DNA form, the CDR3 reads TGCAGCGTCCTAGTGACATCCCGGGGCACCGGGGAGCTGTTTTTT. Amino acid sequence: CSVLVTSRGTGELFF.

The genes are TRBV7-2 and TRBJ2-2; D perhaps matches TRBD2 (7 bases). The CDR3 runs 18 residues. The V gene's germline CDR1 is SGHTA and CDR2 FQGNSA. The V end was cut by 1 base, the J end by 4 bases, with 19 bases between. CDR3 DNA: TGTGCCAGCAGCTTAGGATTAGGGGGGGGCACCTCCACCGGGGAGCTGTTTTTT. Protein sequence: CASSLGLGGGTSTGELFF. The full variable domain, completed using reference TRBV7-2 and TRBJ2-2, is GAGVSQSPSNKVTEKGKDVELRCDPISGHTALYWYRQSLGQGLEFLIYFQGNSAPDKSGLPSDRFSAERTGGSVSTLTIQRTQQEDSAVYLCASSLGLGGGTSTGELFFGEGSRLTVL.

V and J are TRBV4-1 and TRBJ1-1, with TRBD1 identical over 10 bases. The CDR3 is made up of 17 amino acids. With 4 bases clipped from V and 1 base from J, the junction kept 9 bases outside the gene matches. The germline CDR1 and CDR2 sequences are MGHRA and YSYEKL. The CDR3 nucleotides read TGCGCCAGCAGCCTAGACAGGGGGCGAGCTCGGAACACTGAAGCTTTCTTT. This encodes CASSLDRGRARNTEAFF.

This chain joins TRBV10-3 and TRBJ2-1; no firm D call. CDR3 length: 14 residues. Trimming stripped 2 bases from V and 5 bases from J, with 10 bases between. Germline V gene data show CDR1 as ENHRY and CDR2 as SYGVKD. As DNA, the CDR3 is TGTGCCATCAGTGAGCTTTGGCTTAACAATGAGCAGTTCTTC. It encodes CAISELWLNNEQFF.

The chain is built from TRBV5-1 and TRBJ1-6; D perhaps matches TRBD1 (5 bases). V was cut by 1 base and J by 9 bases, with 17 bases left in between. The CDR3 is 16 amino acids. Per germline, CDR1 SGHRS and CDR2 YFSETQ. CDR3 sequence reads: CASSLTEWRGTSPLHF. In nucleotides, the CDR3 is TGCGCCAGCAGCTTGACGGAATGGCGGGGGACTTCACCCCTCCACTTT.

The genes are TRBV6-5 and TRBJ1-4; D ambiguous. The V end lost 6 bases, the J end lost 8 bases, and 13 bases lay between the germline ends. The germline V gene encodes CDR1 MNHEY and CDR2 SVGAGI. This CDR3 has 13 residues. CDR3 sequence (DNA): TGTGCCAGCAGAACTGATACGCCCGAAAAACTGTTTTTT. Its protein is CASRTDTPEKLFF.

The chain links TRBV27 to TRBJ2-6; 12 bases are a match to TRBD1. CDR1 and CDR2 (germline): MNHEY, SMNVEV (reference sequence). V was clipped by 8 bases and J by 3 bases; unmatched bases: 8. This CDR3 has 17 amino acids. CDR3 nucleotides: TGTGCCAGCGGCCGGGACAGGGGGCGAAGTGGGGCCAACGTCCTGACTTTC. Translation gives CASGRDRGRSGANVLTF.